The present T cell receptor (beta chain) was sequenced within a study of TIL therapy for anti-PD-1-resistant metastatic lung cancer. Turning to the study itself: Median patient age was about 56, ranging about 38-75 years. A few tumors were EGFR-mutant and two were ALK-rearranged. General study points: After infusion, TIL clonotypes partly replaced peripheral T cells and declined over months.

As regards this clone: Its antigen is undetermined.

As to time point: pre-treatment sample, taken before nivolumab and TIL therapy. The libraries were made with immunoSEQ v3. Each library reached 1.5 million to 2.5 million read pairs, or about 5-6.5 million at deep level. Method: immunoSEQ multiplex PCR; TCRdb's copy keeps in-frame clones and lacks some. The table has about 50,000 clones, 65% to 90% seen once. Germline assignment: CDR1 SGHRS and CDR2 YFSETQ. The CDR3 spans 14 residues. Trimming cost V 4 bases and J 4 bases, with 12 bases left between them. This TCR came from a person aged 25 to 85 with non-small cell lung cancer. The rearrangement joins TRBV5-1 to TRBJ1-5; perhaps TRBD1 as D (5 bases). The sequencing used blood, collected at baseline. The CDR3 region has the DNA TGCGCCAGCAGCCCAGGGATGGGGAATCAGCCCCAGCATTTT. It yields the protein CASSPGMGNQPQHF.